This T cell receptor beta chain was identified in a study of T cell responses to AZD1222 COVID-19 vaccine. This CDR3 contains 14 residues. V was trimmed by 2 bases and J by 6 bases, leaving 11 bases between them. Germline CDR1 reads KGHSH; CDR2 reads LQKENI. Study-wide findings and caveats: Spike-spanning, vaccine-associated CD4 TCRs were dominant at 160-218 and 743-854.

Worth noting for this clone: Its antigen remains unidentified.

Here immunoSEQ multiplex PCR was the method, and the copy in TCRdb shows in-frame clones only, minus some. The sample lists 90,000 to 120,000 clones; 85% to 90% were seen once. This rearrangement joins TRBV18 to TRBJ1-5; the D is unclear. The specimen was peripheral blood, collected on day 0 of AZD1222 vaccination. The source of this sequence is an adult in good health. In DNA form, the CDR3 reads TGTGCCAGCTCACCATTTAGGGAGGGTCAGCCCCAGCATTTT. Translated: CASSPFREGQPQHF.